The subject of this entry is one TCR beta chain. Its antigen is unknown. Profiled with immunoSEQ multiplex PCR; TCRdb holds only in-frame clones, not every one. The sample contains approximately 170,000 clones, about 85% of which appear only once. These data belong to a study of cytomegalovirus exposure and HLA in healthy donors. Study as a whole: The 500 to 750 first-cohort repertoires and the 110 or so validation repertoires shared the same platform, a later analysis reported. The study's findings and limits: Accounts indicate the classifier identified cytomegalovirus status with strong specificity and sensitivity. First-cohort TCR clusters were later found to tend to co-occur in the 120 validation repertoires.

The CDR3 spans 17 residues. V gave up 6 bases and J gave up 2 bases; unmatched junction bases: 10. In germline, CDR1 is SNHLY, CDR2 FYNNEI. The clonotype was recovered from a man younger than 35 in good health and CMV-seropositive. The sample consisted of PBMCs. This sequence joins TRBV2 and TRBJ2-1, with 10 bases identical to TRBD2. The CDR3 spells CASSASTGTSAYNEQFF. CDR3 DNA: TGTGCCAGCAGCGCTAGTACCGGGACTAGCGCCTACAATGAGCAGTTCTTC.